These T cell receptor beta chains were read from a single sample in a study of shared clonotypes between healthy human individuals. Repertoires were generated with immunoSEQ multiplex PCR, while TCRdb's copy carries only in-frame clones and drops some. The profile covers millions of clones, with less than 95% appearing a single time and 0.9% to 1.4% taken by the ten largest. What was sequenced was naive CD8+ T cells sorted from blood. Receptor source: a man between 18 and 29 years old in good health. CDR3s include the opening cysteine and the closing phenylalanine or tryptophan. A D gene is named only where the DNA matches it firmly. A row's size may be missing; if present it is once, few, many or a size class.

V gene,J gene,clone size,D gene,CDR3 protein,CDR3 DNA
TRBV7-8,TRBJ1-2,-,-,CASSLEPGGGYTF,TGTGCCAGCAGCTTAGAACCTGGGGGCGGCTACACCTTC
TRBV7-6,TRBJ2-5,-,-,CASSLEWASLETQYF,TGTGCCAGCAGCTTAGAGTGGGCTAGCTTGGAGACCCAGTACTTC
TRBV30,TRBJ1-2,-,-,CAWVSVLAGYTF,TGTGCCTGGGTTTCCGTTCTGGCCGGCTACACCTTC
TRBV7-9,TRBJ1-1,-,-,CASGGWPGNTEAFF,TGTGCCAGCGGGGGTTGGCCAGGGAACACTGAAGCTTTCTTT
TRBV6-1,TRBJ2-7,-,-,CASSEEFGQTPAYEQYF,TGTGCCAGCAGTGAAGAGTTCGGACAGACCCCAGCCTACGAGCAGTACTTC
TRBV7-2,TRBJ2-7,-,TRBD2,CASSFGLAGGYYKSFEQYF,TGTGCCAGCAGCTTTGGACTAGCGGGAGGCTATTATAAGAGTTTCGAGCAGTACTTC
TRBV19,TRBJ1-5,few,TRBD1,CASSRDREGNQPQHF,TGTGCCAGTAGCCGGGACAGGGAGGGCAATCAGCCCCAGCATTTT
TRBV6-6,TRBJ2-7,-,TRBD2,CASSTLWTSDYEQYF,TGTGCCAGCAGTACCCTATGGACTAGCGATTACGAGCAGTACTTC
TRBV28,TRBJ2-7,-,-,CATYDGPYEQYF,TGTGCCACCTATGACGGTCCCTACGAGCAGTACTTC
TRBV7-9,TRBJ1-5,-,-,CASSLDSRAQHF,TGTGCCAGCAGCTTGGACTCTCGGGCACAGCATTTT
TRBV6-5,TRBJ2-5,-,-,CASSSLRQAIQETQYF,TGTGCCAGCAGTTCTCTCCGACAGGCTATCCAAGAGACCCAGTACTTC
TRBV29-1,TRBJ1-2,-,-,CSVEDTGALNYGYTF,TGCAGCGTTGAAGATACGGGGGCCCTAAACTATGGCTACACCTTC
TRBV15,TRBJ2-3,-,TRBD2,CATSNLPSGTQYF,TGTGCCACCAGCAATCTGCCTAGCGGCACGCAGTATTTT
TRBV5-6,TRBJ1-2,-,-,CASSLGFEQGIGYTF,TGTGCCAGCAGCCTAGGGTTTGAACAGGGAATTGGCTACACCTTC
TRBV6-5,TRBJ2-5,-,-,CASSYEGTTRDTQYF,TGTGCCAGCAGTTACGAAGGGACAACAAGAGATACCCAGTACTTC
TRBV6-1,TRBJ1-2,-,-,CANSDDLSNYGYTF,TGTGCCAACTCGGACGACCTTTCTAACTATGGCTACACCTTC
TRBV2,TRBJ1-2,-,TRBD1,CASSDGTGSVGYTF,TGTGCCAGCAGCGACGGGACAGGATCGGTTGGCTACACCTTC
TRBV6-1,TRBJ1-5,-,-,CASSEGGGWPQHF,TGTGCCAGCAGTGAAGGTGGCGGATGGCCCCAGCATTTT
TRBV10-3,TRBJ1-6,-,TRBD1,CAIRMDRMDNSPLHF,TGTGCCATCAGGATGGACAGGATGGATAATTCACCCCTCCACTTT
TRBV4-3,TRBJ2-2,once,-,CASSQDLWTLNTGELFF,TGCGCCAGCAGCCAAGATTTGTGGACTCTGAACACCGGGGAGCTGTTTTTT
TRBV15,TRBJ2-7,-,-,CATQDRGLNEQYF,TGTGCCACCCAGGACAGAGGTCTAAACGAGCAGTACTTC
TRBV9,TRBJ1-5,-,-,CASSVESNQPQHF,TGTGCCAGCAGCGTAGAGAGCAATCAGCCCCAGCATTTT
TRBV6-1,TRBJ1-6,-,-,CASSEVGPYTSPLHF,TGTGCCAGCAGTGAAGTTGGGCCATATACTTCACCCCTCCACTTT
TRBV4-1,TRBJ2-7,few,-,CASSQDGYEQYF,TGCGCCAGCAGCCAAGACGGGTACGAGCAGTACTTC
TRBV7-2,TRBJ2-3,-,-,CASSLEQGMDTQYF,TGTGCCAGCAGCTTAGAACAGGGTATGGATACGCAGTATTTT
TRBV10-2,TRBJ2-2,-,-,CASSQKEGTGELFF,TGCGCCAGCAGCCAAAAAGAAGGCACCGGGGAGCTGTTTTTT
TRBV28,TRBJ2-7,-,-,CASSFTSGVDYEQYF,TGTGCCAGCAGTTTCACTTCGGGGGTTGACTACGAGCAGTACTTC
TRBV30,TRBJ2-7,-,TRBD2,CAWTDSGGGYEQYF,TGTGCCTGGACCGACTCCGGGGGGGGCTACGAGCAGTACTTC
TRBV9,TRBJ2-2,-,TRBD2,CASSVGGGTGELFF,TGTGCCAGCAGCGTAGGCGGGGGTACCGGGGAGCTGTTTTTT
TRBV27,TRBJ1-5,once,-,CASSPWGNQPQHF,TGTGCCAGCAGCCCTTGGGGCAATCAGCCCCAGCATTTT
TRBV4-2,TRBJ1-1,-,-,CASSQVGEHEAFF,TGTGCCAGCAGCCAAGTAGGGGAGCATGAAGCTTTCTTT
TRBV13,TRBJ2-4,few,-,CASSEWGGKNIQYF,TGTGCCAGCAGCGAGTGGGGCGGAAAAAACATTCAGTACTTC